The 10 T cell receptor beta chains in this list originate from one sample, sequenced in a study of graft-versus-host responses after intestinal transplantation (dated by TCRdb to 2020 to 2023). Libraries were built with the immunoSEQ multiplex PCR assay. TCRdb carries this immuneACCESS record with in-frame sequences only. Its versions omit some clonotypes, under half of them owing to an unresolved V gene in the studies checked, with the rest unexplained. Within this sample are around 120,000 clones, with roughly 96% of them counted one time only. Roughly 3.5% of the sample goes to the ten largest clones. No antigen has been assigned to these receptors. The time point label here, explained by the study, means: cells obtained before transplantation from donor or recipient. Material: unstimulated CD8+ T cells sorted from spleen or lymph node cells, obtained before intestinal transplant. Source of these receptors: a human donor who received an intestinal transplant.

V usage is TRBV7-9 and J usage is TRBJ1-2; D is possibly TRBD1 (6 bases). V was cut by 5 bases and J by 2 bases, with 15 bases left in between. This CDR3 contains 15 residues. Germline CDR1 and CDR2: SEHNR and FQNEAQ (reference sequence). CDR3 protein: CASSLEDSPNYGYTF. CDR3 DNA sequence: TGTGCCAGCAGCCTAGAGGACAGTCCAAACTATGGCTACACCTTC.

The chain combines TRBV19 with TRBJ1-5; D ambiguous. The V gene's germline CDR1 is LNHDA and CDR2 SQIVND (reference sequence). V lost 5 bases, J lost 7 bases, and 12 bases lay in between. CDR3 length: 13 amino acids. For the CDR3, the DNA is TGTGCCAGTAGTCCATTTTACCAACAGCCCCAGCATTTT. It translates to CASSPFYQQPQHF.

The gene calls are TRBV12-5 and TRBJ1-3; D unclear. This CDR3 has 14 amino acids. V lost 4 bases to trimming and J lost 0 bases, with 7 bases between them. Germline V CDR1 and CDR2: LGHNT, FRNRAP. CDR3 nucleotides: TGTGCTAGTGGTTCGTTCGGCTCTGGAAACACCATATATTTT. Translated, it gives CASGSFGSGNTIYF.

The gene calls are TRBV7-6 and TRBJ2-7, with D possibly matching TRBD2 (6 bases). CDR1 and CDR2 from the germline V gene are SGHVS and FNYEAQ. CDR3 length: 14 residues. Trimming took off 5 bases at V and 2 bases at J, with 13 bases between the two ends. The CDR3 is CASSPRDSAYEQYF. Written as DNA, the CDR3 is TGTGCCAGCAGCCCCCGGGACTCAGCCTACGAGCAGTACTTC.

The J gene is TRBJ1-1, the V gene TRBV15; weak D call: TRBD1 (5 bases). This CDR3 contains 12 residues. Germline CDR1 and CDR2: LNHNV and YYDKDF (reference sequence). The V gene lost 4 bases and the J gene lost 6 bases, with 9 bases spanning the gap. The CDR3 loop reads CATSNGAAEAFF. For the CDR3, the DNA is TGTGCCACCAGCAATGGGGCAGCTGAAGCTTTCTTT.

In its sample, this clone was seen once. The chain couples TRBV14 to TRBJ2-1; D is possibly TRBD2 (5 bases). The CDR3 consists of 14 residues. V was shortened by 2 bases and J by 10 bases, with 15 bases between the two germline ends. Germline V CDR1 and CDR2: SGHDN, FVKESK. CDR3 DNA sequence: TGTGCCAGCAGCCAAAGGGAGCTTACATCCGAGCAGTTCTTC. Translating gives CASSQRELTSEQFF.

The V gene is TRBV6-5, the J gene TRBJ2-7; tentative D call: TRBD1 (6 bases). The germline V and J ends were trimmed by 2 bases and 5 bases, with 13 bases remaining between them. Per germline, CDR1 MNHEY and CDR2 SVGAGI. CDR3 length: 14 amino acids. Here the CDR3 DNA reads TGTGCCAGCAGTTACCATATACAGGGCGACGAGCAGTACTTC. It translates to CASSYHIQGDEQYF.

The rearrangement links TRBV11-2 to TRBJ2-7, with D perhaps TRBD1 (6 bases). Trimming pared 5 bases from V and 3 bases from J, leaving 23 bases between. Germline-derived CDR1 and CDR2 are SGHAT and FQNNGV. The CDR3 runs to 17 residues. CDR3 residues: CASSLVPTYRVSYEQYF. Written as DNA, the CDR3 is TGTGCCAGCAGCCTTGTACCAACATACAGGGTCAGCTACGAGCAGTACTTC.

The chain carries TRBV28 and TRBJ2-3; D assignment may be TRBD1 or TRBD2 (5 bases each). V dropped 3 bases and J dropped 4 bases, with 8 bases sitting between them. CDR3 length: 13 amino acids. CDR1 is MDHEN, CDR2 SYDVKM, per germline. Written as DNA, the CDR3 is TGTGCCAGCAGTTTGGGGGAAGCAGATACGCAGTATTTT. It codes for CASSLGEADTQYF.

The CDR3 nucleotides are TGTGCCAGCAGCCTCGATAACCCAGGGGGCTTGTACCAAGAGACCCAGTACTTC. Translating gives CASSLDNPGGLYQETQYF. This chain links TRBV28 with TRBJ2-5, with 8 nucleotides matching TRBD1. The CDR3 is 18 residues long. The V and J ends lost 6 bases and 0 bases, in that order; junction bases with no gene match: 15. Germline CDR1 reads MDHEN; CDR2 reads SYDVKM.